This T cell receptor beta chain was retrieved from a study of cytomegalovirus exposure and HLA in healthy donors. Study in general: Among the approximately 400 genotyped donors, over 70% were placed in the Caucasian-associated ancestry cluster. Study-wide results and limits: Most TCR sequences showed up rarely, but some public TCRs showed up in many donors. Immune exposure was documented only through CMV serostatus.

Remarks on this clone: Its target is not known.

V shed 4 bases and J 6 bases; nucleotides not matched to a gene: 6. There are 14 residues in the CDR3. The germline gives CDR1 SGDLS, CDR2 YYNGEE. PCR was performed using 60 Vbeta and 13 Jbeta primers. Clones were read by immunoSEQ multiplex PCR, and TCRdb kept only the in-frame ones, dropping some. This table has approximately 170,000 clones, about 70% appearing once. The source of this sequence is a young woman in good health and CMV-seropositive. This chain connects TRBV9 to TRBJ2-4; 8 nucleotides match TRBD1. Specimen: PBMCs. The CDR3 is CASSPGQGRNIQYF. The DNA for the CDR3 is TGTGCCAGCAGCCCAGGACAGGGTCGAAACATTCAGTACTTC.